This paragraph covers one T cell receptor beta chain sequence. Relative to the germline gene, one junction end is altered; a read error may explain this. This specimen comes from a study of control samples from healthy donors and cancer patients. Generated by immunoSEQ multiplex PCR, the TCRdb table keeps only in-frame clones and is missing some. The table lists around 170,000 clones, about 90% of them singletons. Sequencing was performed on blood. The TCR sequence derives from a woman between 25 and 40 years old in good health.

The CDR3 loop is CASSLAPGPNNEQFF. For the CDR3, the DNA is TGTGCTAGCAGCTTAGCCCCCGGCCCGAACAATGAGCAGTTCTTC. The V call is TRBV7-7, the J call TRBJ2-1; the D is unclear. The CDR3 consists of 15 residues. The V gene's germline CDR1 is SSHAT and CDR2 FNYEAQ (reference sequence).